This TCR beta chain was recorded in a study of immune evolution from preneoplasia to lung adenocarcinoma. Study-wide background: HLA loss of heterozygosity: under 7.5% AIS, about 15% MIA, around 35% ADC, none AAH.

Patients had resection in Japan or China between the mid-2010s and the late 2010s. After pathologic assessment, macro-dissection selected premalignant or tumor cells for extraction. Turning to this clone: Its antigen is still unknown.

Findings and caveats of the study: Compared with EGFR-mutant or double wild-type lesions, KRAS-mutant nodules were more clonal.

CDR3 length: 12 amino acids. The V gene lost 4 bases and the J gene lost 15 bases, with 17 bases spanning the gap. The germline gives CDR1 SGDLS, CDR2 YYNGEE. Using immunoSEQ multiplex PCR, the repertoire was profiled, and TCRdb retains in-frame clones only, with some absent. The sample records roughly 28,000 clones, around 70% being singletons. This chain joins TRBV9 and TRBJ2-1, with TRBD2 as a possible D gene (6 bases). Sequencing used FFPE invasive lung adenocarcinoma tissue. The TCR originated in a person in their sixties with invasive lung adenocarcinoma. Some clones in this sample may be carry-over from other donors' samples. CDR3 bases: TGTGCCAGCAGCCCGGGCGGGGCCGACGCGTTCTTC. This translates into CASSPGGADAFF.